The rows below give T cell receptor beta chains drawn from one sample of a study of blood T cell repertoires in COVID-19. Assay used: immunoSEQ multiplex PCR; TCRdb lists only in-frame clones, some missing. The sample includes about 170,000 clones, around 82% of them seen just once. The source material was peripheral blood. These receptors were taken from a man aged 70 or older with active or convalescent COVID-19. Both conserved end residues are part of each CDR3. Fields, in order: J gene, V gene, D gene, clone size, CDR3 DNA, CDR3 protein. A D gene is named only where the DNA matches it firmly. Part of the rows lack a size; the others show once, few, many or a class for expanded clones.

TRBJ1-6 | TRBV11-2 | TRBD1 | . | TGTGCCAGCAGCTTACTCGGGACAGCGAATTCACCCCTCCACTTT | CASSLLGTANSPLHF
TRBJ1-4 | TRBV5-1 | . | . | TGCGCCAGCAGCCAGGACAGACTTAATGAAAAACTGTTTTTT | CASSQDRLNEKLFF
TRBJ2-3 | TRBV18 | TRBD1 | . | TGTGCCAGCTCACTTAACCGACAGGGTGGCACAGATACGCAGTATTTT | CASSLNRQGGTDTQYF
TRBJ2-2 | TRBV3-1/TRBV3-2 | TRBD2 | . | TGTGCCAGCAGCCAGGCCGGGACTAGATCCGGGGAGCTGTTTTTT | CASSQAGTRSGELFF
TRBJ2-2 | TRBV27 | TRBD2 | . | TGTGCCAGCAGTCCACCACTGAGCGGGGCAACCGGGGAGCTGTTTTTT | CASSPPLSGATGELFF
TRBJ1-1 | TRBV7-2 | . | . | TGTGCCAGCAGCTCTAATCCAGGGTGGAACACTGAAGCTTTCTTT | CASSSNPGWNTEAFF
TRBJ1-4 | TRBV6-5 | TRBD1 | . | TGTGCCAGCAGGGGGACAGGGATTGAAAAACTGTTTTTT | CASRGTGIEKLFF
TRBJ1-1 | TRBV10-1 | TRBD1 | . | TGCGCCAGCAAAGGGGGCGCGGGGAACACTGAAGCTTTCTTT | CASKGGAGNTEAFF
TRBJ1-5 | TRBV10-3 | . | . | TGTGCCACACGCGGGGGCCCAGGGAGCAATCAGCCCCAGCATTTT | CATRGGPGSNQPQHF
TRBJ1-2 | TRBV18 | TRBD1 | . | TGTGCCAGCTCACTCCCGGGACAGGGGGACTATGGCTACACCTTC | CASSLPGQGDYGYTF
TRBJ1-6 | TRBV2 | . | . | TGTGCCAGCAGACCCGCGGGACGGCTGAGCTCCTATAATTCACCCCTCCACTTT | CASRPAGRLSSYNSPLHF
TRBJ1-3 | TRBV6-2/TRBV6-3 | TRBD1 | . | TGTGCCAGCAGTTACTCGGGGACAGAAACTGGAAACACCATATATTTT | CASSYSGTETGNTIYF
TRBJ1-1 | TRBV7-9 | . | few | TGTGCCAGCAGCCCCCCCCAATTCGCGGGAGACACTGAAGCTTTCTTT | CASSPPQFAGDTEAFF
TRBJ2-7 | TRBV7-6 | . | . | TGTGCCAGCAGCCTCGGACTCGGCTACGAGCAGTACTTC | CASSLGLGYEQYF
TRBJ1-2 | TRBV12-3/TRBV12-4 | . | few | TGTGCCAGCAGTCGGGGGGACTATGGCTACACCTTC | CASSRGDYGYTF
TRBJ1-1 | TRBV7-2 | TRBD1 | . | TGTGCCAGCAGTAGGGACAGATCCACTGAAGCTTTCTTT | CASSRDRSTEAFF
TRBJ1-4 | TRBV19 | TRBD1 | . | TGTGCCAGTAGTGGACAGGGGTTTGAAAAACTGTTTTTT | CASSGQGFEKLFF
TRBJ1-4 | TRBV30 | TRBD1 | . | TGTGCCTGGAGTATCGGACAGGGATTGTCTAATGAAAAACTGTTTTTT | CAWSIGQGLSNEKLFF
TRBJ1-3 | TRBV4-3 | . | . | TGCGCCAGCAGCCAAACAGGGTGGGGAAACACCATATATTTT | CASSQTGWGNTIYF
TRBJ1-4 | TRBV3-1/TRBV3-2 | TRBD1 | . | TGTGCCAGCAGCCAAAGACAGGGCACTAATGAAAAACTGTTTTTT | CASSQRQGTNEKLFF
TRBJ2-5 | TRBV30 | . | . | TGTGCCTGGAGTCCGACGGGTCTAGCCGAGACCCAGTACTTC | CAWSPTGLAETQYF
TRBJ1-1 | TRBV4-1 | . | . | TGCGCCAGCAGCGACCCCGCAGGGAGGATCACTGAAGCTTTCTTT | CASSDPAGRITEAFF
TRBJ2-1 | TRBV7-3 | TRBD2 | . | TGTGCCAGCAGCTTAACTCCCCTCGGAGCGGGAGGGCGAGGTGAGCAGTTCTTC | CASSLTPLGAGGRGEQFF
TRBJ1-1 | TRBV14 | TRBD1 | few | TGTGCCAGCAGCCAAGGCCGGGACAGCGTTACTTTCATGAACACTGAAGCTTTCTTT | CASSQGRDSVTFMNTEAFF
TRBJ2-7 | TRBV18 | . | few | TGTGCCAGCTCACCCGAGGGCAACGAGCAGTACTTC | CASSPEGNEQYF
TRBJ2-2 | TRBV28 | TRBD2 | . | TGTGCCAGCAGTTTGCTAGCGGGACACCGGGGAGCTCTTTTT | CASSLLAGHRGALF
TRBJ1-5 | TRBV6-2/TRBV6-3 | TRBD1 | . | TGTGCCAGCAGTTACTCGACAGGGTCCACGGGGCCCCAGCATTTT | CASSYSTGSTGPQHF
TRBJ2-3 | TRBV7-2 | TRBD1 | . | TGTGCCAGCACACAGGACAGGTCTAGCACAGATACGCAGTATTTT | CASTQDRSSTDTQYF
TRBJ2-5 | TRBV2 | . | . | TGTGCCAGCAGTCCGGGGAGGGAGACCCAGTACTTC | CASSPGRETQYF